This TCR beta chain emerged from a study of T cell responses to AZD1222 COVID-19 vaccine. Study overall: Both about-4-week and about-12-week second-dose recipients were combined.

V gave up 6 bases and J gave up 4 bases, with 13 bases separating them. The CDR3 has 13 amino acids. Germline CDR1 reads SGHTA; CDR2 reads FQGNSA. Overall study findings and caveats: Repertoire sampling was restricted to post-peak T cell response timepoints. Donors were largely white British and mainly female; clonal diversity was possibly underestimated. The breadth and depth of Spike-specific TCRs increased once two AZD1222 doses had been given.

Worth noting for this clone: What it recognizes is unknown.

Libraries were prepared by immunoSEQ multiplex PCR; TCRdb keeps only in-frame clonotypes and omits some of them. The table shows approximately 120,000 clones, with around 87% occurring only once. The TCR sequence derives from an adult in good health. The V gene is TRBV7-2, the J gene TRBJ2-7; tentative D call: TRBD2 (5 bases). The specimen was peripheral blood, collected on day 0 of AZD1222 vaccination. In nucleotides, the CDR3 is TGTGCCAGCAGTCCCGCGGGCCAGTACGAGCAGTACTTC. Amino acid sequence: CASSPAGQYEQYF.